The 5 T cell receptor beta chains below come from one sample, sequenced in a study of blood T cell repertoires in COVID-19. Sequencing was performed with immunoSEQ multiplex PCR; in TCRdb, only in-frame clones are kept and a portion is missing. The table lists 250,000 or so clones, approximately 85% of them singletons. Sequencing was carried out using peripheral blood. The source of these receptors is a middle-aged man with acute or convalescent COVID-19.

This chain uses TRBV9 with TRBJ2-2; TRBD1 is a possible D gene (5 bases). Between the trimmed V and J ends, which lost 4 bases and 7 bases, there was a span of 11 bases. Germline V gene lookup returns CDR1 SGDLS and CDR2 YYNGEE. The CDR3 has 13 residues. CDR3 protein: CASSPGLGGELFF. CDR3 bases: TGTGCCAGCAGCCCAGGGTTAGGCGGGGAGCTGTTTTTT.

The chain carries TRBV4-1 and TRBJ2-3; unclear D gene. Germline loops: CDR1 MGHRA, CDR2 YSYEKL. V lost 5 bases and J lost 5, with 11 bases in between. The CDR3 is 13 amino acids. CDR3 bases: TGCGCCAGCAGCGAAAAAACACGAGATACGCAGTATTTT. It is translated as CASSEKTRDTQYF.

The chain combines TRBV5-4 with TRBJ2-7; 13 nucleotides line up with TRBD2. Germline V lookup: CDR1 SGHNT, CDR2 YYREEE (reference sequence). The CDR3 extends over 15 amino acids. V lost 4 bases to trimming and J lost 4 bases; unmatched junction nucleotides: 5. CDR3 coding DNA: TGTGCCAGCAGCGAAGGGACTAGCGGGATGTACGAGCAGTACTTC. It specifies CASSEGTSGMYEQYF.

This clone was recorded only once. The chain uses TRBV27 and TRBJ2-7, with 7 bases matching TRBD1. Germline lookup yields CDR1 MNHEY and CDR2 SMNVEV (reference sequence). There are 14 residues in the CDR3. J gave up 5 bases and V 5 bases, and 9 bases lay outside the gene matches. CDR3 sequence (DNA): TGTGCCAGCAGTCTCAGGGGGTCATTCAACGAGCAGTACTTC. Translated: CASSLRGSFNEQYF.

This chain joins TRBV20-1 and TRBJ2-7; D unclear. Per the germline V gene, CDR1 is DFQATT and CDR2 is SNEGSKA (reference sequence). The CDR3 spans 11 residues. The V end lost 0 bases, the J end lost 7 bases, and 7 bases lay between the germline ends. CDR3 DNA sequence: TGCAGTGCTAGAGACTCTAAGGAGCAGTACTTC. This encodes CSARDSKEQYF.